One and the same sample provided the 8 T cell receptor beta chains below, sequenced in a study of T-cell reconstitution after alpha-beta-depleted transplantation in children. This sample's TCRbeta library carried unique molecular identifier barcodes. MiXCR, applied by TCRdb to the PCR reads, yields one record per CDR3 protein. The sample includes hundreds of thousands of distinct CDR3 sequences, around 9.5% of them seen just once. Sequencing used PBMCs from the stem cell graft donor, obtained from the stem cell graft. These receptors originate from a human donor who donated a stem cell graft to a child with acute lymphoblastic leukemia.

The chain couples TRBV12-3 or TRBV12-4 to TRBJ1-2; D remains ambiguous. V lost 3 bases, J lost 6 bases, and 8 bases lay in between. The CDR3 covers 12 residues. Here the CDR3 DNA reads TGTGCCAGCAGTTTTAATAGGGATGGCTACACCTTC. Translation: CASSFNRDGYTF.

This clonotype was detected only a few times. V is TRBV4-2 and J is TRBJ2-5, with unresolved D. V dropped 1 base and J dropped 4 bases, with 7 bases sitting between them. The CDR3 length is 13 residues. From germline, CDR1 is LGHNA and CDR2 YNFKEQ. The CDR3 is CASSQVPRETQYF. As DNA, the CDR3 is TGTGCCAGCAGCCAAGTCCCTCGAGAGACCCAGTACTTC.

This clonotype was counted at least ten times. J is TRBJ2-4 and V is TRBV27; D is undetermined. The CDR3 totals 16 residues. V gave up 7 bases and J gave up 0 bases, with 16 bases separating them. Germline V gene data show CDR1 as MNHEY and CDR2 as SMNVEV (reference sequence). CDR3 sequence: CASTLNSLLAKNIQYF. CDR3 bases: TGTGCCAGCACCCTTAATTCTCTTCTAGCCAAAAACATTCAGTACTTC.

J is TRBJ1-5 and V is TRBV7-2, with unresolved D. Trimming left V 5 bases short and J 4 bases short, with 12 bases between. The CDR3 totals 14 residues. In germline, CDR1 is SGHTA, CDR2 FQGNSA. The CDR3 region is CASSTANSNQPQHF. The CDR3 DNA sequence: TGTGCCAGCAGCACGGCCAACTCGAATCAGCCCCAGCATTTT.

This chain joins TRBV20-1 and TRBJ1-1; a weak D match, TRBD1 (6 bases). From germline, CDR1 is DFQATT and CDR2 SNEGSKA (reference sequence). The CDR3 spans 13 residues. V was shortened by 5 bases and J by 6 bases, with 16 bases between the two germline ends. The DNA of the CDR3 is TGCAGTGCTTTTCCGGGACAAGTCCCTGAAGCTTTCTTT. The encoded protein is CSAFPGQVPEAFF.

This clonotype appeared many times. This rearrangement joins TRBV7-2 to TRBJ2-2; D call uncertain. CDR1 is SGHTA, CDR2 FQGNSA, per germline. The V end was cut by 3 bases, the J end by 2 bases, with 4 bases between. This CDR3 is 13 amino acids long. The CDR3 loop is CASSFVNTGELFF. CDR3 DNA sequence: TGTGCCAGCAGCTTTGTAAACACCGGGGAGCTGTTTTTT.

The V and J genes are TRBV7-9 and TRBJ1-2; no clear D gene. V dropped 4 bases and J dropped 1 base, with 10 bases sitting between them. Germline-derived CDR1 and CDR2 are SEHNR and FQNEAQ (reference sequence). This CDR3 spans 14 amino acids. The CDR3 region is CASSSVGINYGYTF. The CDR3 DNA reads as TGTGCCAGCAGCTCCGTGGGAATTAACTATGGCTACACCTTC. Full variable domain (outside the CDR3, taken from reference TRBV7-9 and TRBJ1-2): DTGVSQNPRHKITKRGQNVTFRCDPISEHNRLYWYRQTLGQGPEFLTYFQNEAQLEKSRLLSDRFSAERPKGSFSTLEIQRTEQGDSAMYLCASSSVGINYGYTFGSGTRLTVV.

This clonotype has a count of ten or more. The chain carries TRBV5-5 and TRBJ2-3; no reliable D call. V lost 0 bases to trimming and J lost 0 bases, with 8 bases between them. The V gene's germline CDR1 is SGHKS and CDR2 YYEKEE (reference sequence). This CDR3 is built from 15 residues. The CDR3 region has the DNA TGTGCCAGCAGCTTGGGACGTCCTAGCACAGATACGCAGTATTTT. Protein sequence: CASSLGRPSTDTQYF.